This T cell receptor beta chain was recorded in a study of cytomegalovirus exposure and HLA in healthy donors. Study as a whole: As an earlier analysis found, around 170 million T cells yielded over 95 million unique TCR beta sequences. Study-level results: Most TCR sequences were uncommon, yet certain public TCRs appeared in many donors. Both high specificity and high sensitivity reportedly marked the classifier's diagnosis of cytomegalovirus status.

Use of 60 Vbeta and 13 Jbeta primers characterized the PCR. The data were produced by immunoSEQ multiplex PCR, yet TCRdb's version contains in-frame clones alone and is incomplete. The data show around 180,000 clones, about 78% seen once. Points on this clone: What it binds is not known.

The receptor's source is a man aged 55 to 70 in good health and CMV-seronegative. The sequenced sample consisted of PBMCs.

CDR3 region: CASQLGGQETQYF. DNA of the CDR3: TGCGCCAGTCAACTAGGGGGCCAAGAGACCCAGTACTTC. V usage is TRBV5-1 and J usage is TRBJ2-5; D may be TRBD1 (6 bases). With 8 bases removed from V and 1 base from J, the gap between germline ends came to 12 bases. In germline, CDR1 is SGHRS, CDR2 YFSETQ. The CDR3 has 13 amino acids. The full variable domain, in which reference TRBV5-1 and TRBJ2-5 provide the parts outside the CDR3, is KAGVTQTPRYLIKTRGQQVTLSCSPISGHRSVSWYQQTPGQGLQFLFEYFSETQRNKGNFPGRFSGRQFSNSRSEMNVSTLELGDSALYLCASQLGGQETQYFGPGTRLLVL.